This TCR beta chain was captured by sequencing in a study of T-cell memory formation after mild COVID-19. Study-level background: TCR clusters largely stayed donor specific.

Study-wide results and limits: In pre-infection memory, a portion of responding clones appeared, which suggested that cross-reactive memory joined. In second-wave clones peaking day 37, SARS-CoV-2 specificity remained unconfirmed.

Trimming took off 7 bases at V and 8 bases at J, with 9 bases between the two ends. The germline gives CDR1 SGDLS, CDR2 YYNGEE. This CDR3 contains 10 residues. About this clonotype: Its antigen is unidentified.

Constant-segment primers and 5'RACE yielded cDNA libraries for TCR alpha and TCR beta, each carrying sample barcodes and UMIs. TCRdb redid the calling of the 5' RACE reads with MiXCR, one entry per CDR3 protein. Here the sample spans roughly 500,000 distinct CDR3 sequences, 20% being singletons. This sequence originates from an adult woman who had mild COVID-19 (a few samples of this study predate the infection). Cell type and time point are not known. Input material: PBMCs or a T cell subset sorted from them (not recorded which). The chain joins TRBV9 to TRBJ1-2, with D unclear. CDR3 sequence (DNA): TGTGCCAGCGCTGGAGGGGGCTACACCTTC. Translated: CASAGGGYTF.